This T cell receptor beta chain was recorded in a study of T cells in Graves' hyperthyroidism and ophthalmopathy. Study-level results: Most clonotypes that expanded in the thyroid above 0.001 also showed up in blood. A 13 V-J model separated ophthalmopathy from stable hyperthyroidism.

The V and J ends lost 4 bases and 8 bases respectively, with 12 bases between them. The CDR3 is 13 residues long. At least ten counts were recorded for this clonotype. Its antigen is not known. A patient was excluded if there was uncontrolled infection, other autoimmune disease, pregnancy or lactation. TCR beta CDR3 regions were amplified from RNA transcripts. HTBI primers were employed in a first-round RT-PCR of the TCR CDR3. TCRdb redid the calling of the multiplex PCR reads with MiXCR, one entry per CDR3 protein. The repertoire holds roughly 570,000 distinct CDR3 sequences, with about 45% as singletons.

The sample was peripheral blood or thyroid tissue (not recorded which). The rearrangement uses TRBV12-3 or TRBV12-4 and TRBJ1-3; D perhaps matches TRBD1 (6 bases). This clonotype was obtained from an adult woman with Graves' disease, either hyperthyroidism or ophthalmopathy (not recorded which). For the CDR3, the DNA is TGTGCCAGCAGTTGGACAGTTGGGGACACCATATATTTT. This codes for CASSWTVGDTIYF.